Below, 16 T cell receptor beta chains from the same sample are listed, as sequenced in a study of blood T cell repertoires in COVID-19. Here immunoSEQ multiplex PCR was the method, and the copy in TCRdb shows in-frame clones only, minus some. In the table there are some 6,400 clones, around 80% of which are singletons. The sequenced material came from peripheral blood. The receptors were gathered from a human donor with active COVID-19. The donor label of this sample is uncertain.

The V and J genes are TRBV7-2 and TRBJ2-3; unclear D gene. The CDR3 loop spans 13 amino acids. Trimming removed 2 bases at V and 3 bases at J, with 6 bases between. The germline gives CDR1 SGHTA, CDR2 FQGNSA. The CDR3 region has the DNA TGTGCCAGCAGCTTACTCGGGACAGATACGCAGTATTTT. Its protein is CASSLLGTDTQYF.

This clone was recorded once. CDR3 loop: CASRETSGVAEQYF. The DNA of the CDR3 is TGTGCCAGCAGAGAGACTAGCGGGGTGGCCGAGCAGTACTTC. This sequence joins TRBV2 and TRBJ2-7, with 11 nucleotides matching TRBD2. This CDR3 is 14 amino acids long. Unmatched junction bases numbered 7, after V lost 6 bases and J lost 6 bases. Germline loops: CDR1 SNHLY, CDR2 FYNNEI.

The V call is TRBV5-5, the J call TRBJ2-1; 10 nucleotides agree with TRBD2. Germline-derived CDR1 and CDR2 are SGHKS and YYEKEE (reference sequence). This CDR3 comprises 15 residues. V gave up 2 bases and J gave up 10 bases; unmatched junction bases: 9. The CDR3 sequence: CASSLTVAGGPEQFF. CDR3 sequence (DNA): TGTGCCAGCAGCTTAACAGTAGCGGGAGGCCCAGAGCAGTTCTTC.

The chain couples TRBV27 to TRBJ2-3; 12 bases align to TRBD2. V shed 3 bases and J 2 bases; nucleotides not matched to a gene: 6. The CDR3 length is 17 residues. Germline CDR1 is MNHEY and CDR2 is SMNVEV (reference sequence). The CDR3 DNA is TGTGCCAGCAGTTTCCGACTAGCGGGGGCCTTCACAGATACGCAGTATTTT. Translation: CASSFRLAGAFTDTQYF.

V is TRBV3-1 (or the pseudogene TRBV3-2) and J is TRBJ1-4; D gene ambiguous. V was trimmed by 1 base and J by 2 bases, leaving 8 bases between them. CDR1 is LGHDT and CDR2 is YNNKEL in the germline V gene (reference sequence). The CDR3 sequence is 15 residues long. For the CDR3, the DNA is TGTGCCAGCAGCCAAGGCGGGCAGACTAATGAAAAACTGTTTTTT. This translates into CASSQGGQTNEKLFF.

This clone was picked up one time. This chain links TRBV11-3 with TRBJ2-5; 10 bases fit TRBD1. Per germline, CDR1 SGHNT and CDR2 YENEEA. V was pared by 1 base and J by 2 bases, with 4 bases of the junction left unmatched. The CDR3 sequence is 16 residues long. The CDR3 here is CASSLGGQGTQETQYF. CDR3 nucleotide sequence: TGTGCCAGCAGCTTAGGGGGACAGGGGACTCAAGAGACCCAGTACTTC. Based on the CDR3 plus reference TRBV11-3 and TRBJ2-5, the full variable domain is EAGVVQSPRYKIIEKKQPVAFWCNPISGHNTLYWYLQNLGQGPELLIRYENEEAVDDSQLPKDRFSAERLKGVDSTLKIQPAELGDSAVYLCASSLGGQGTQETQYFGPGTRLLVL.

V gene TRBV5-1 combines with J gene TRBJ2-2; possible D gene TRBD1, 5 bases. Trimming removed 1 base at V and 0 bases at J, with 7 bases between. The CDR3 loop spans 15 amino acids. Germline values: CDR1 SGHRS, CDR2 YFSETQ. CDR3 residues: CASSLRTPNTGELFF. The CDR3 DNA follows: TGCGCCAGCAGCTTGAGGACACCGAACACCGGGGAGCTGTTTTTT.

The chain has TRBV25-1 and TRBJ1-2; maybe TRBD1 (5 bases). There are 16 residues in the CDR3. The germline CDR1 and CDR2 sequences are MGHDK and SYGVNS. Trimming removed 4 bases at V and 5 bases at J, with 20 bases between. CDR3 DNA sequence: TGTGCCAGCAGTGGATTGACCCCTTTGGGGGGTTATGGCTACACCTTC. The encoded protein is CASSGLTPLGGYGYTF.

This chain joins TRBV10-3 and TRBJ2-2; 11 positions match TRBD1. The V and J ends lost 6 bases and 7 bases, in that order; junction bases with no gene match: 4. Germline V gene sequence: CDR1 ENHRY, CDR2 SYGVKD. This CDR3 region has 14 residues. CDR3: CAIRGQGAGGELFF. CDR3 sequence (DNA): TGTGCCATCAGAGGACAGGGGGCAGGCGGGGAGCTGTTTTTT.

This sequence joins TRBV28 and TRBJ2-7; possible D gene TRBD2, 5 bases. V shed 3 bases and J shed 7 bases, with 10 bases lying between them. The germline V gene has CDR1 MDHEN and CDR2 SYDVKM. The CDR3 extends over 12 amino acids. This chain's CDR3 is CASSFGGREQYF. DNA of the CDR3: TGTGCCAGCAGTTTTGGCGGGCGAGAGCAGTACTTC.

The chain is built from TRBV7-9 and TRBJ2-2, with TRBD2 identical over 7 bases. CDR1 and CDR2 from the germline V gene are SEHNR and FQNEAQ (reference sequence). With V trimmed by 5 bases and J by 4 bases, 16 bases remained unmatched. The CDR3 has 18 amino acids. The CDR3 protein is CASSPPVGREVSTGELFF. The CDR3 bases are TGTGCCAGCAGCCCCCCAGTGGGCCGGGAGGTATCCACCGGGGAGCTGTTTTTT. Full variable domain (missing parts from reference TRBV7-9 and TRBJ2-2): DTGVSQNPRHKITKRGQNVTFRCDPISEHNRLYWYRQTLGQGPEFLTYFQNEAQLEKSRLLSDRFSAERPKGSFSTLEIQRTEQGDSAMYLCASSPPVGREVSTGELFFGEGSRLTVL.

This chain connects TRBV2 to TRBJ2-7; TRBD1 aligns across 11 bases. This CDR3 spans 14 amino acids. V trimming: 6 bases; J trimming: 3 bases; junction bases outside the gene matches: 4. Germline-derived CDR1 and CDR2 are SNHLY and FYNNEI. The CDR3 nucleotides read TGTGCCAGCAGAGGGACAGGGGGTTACTACGAGCAGTACTTC. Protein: CASRGTGGYYEQYF.

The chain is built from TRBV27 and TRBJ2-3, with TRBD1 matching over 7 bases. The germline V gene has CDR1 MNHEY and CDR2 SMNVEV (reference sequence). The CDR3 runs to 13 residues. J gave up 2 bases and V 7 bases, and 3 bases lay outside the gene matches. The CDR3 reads CASKGQNTDTQYF. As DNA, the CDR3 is TGTGCCAGCAAGGGACAGAACACAGATACGCAGTATTTT.

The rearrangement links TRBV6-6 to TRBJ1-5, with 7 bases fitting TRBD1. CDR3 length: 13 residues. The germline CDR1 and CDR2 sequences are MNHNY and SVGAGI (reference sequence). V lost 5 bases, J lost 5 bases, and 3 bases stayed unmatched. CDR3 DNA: TGTGCCAGCAGTGACAGGGCTCATCAGCCCCAGCATTTT. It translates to CASSDRAHQPQHF.

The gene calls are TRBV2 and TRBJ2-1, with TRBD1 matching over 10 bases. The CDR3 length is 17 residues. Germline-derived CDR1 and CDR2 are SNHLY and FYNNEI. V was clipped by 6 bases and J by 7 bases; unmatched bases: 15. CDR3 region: CASRYRDRGIGANEQFF. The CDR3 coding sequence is TGTGCCAGCAGGTACCGGGACAGGGGAATTGGGGCAAATGAGCAGTTCTTC.

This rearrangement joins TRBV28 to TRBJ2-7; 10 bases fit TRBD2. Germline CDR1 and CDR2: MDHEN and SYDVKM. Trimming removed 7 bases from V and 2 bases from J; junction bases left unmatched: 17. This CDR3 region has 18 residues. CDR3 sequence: CASKAGLAGASRPYEQYF. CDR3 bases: TGTGCCAGCAAGGCAGGGCTAGCGGGAGCGTCTCGCCCCTACGAGCAGTACTTC.